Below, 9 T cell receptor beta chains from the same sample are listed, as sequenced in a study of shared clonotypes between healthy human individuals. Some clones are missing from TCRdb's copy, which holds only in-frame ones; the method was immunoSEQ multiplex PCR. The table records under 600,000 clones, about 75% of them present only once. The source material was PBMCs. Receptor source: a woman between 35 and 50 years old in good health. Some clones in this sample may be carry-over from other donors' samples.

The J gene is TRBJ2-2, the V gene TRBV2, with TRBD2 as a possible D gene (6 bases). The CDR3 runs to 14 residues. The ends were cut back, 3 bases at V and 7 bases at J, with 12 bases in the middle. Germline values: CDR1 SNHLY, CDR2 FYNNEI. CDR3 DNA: TGTGCCAGCAGTGAGCGGAGGGTCGACGGGGAGCTGTTTTTT. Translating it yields CASSERRVDGELFF.

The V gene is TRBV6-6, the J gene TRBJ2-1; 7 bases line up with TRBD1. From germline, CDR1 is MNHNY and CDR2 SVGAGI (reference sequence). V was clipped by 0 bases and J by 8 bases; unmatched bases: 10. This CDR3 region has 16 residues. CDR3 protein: CASSYSKAGGLDEQFF. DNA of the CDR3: TGTGCCAGCAGTTACTCGAAGGCAGGGGGTTTGGATGAGCAGTTCTTC.

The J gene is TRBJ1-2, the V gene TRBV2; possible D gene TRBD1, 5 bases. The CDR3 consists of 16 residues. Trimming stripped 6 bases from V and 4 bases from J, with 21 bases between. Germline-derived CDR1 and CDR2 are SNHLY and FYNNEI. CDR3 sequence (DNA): TGTGCCAGCAGCCCCGGGGGTCCCTTCACCGCCTATGGCTACACCTTC. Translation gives CASSPGGPFTAYGYTF.

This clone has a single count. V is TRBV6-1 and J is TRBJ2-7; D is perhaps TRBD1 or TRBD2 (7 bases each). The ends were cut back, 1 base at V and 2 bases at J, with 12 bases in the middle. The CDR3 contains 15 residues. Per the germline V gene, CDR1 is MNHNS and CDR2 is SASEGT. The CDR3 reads CASSEEAGGAYEQYF. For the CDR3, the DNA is TGTGCCAGCAGTGAAGAGGCAGGGGGGGCCTACGAGCAGTACTTC.

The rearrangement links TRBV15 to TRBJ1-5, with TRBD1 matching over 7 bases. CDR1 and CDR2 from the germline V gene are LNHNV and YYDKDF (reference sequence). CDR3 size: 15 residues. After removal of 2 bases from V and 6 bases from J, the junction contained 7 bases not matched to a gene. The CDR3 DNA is TGTGCCACCAGCAGAACTCGACGACAGGGTCAGCCCCAGCATTTT. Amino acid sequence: CATSRTRRQGQPQHF.

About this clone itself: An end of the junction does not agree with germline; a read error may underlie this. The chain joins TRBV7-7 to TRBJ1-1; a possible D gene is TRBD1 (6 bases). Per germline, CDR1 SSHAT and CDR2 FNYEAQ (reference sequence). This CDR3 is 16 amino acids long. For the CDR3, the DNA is TGTGCTAGCAGCTTAGTGGGCCACAGGGCAGGGTCGAAAGCTTTCTTT. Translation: CASSLVGHRAGSKAFF.

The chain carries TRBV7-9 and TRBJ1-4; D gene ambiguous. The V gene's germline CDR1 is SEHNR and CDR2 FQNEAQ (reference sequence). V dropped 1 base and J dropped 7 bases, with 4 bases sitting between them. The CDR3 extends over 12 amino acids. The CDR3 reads CASSLGVEKLFF. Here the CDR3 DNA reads TGTGCCAGCAGCTTAGGGGTTGAAAAACTGTTTTTT.

The DNA of the CDR3 is TGTGCCAGCAGCTTAGCCGACACCGCGGGCAACTACGAGCAGTACTTC. It yields the protein CASSLADTAGNYEQYF. The V and J genes are TRBV7-6 and TRBJ2-5; D may be TRBD2 (5 bases). The J call is in doubt because the DNA end fits TRBJ2-7 better. The CDR3 has 16 amino acids. Germline lookup yields CDR1 SGHVS and CDR2 FNYEAQ.

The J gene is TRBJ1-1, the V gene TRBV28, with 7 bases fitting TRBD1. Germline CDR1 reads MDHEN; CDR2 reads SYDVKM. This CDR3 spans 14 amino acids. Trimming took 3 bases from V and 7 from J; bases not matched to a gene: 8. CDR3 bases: TGTGCCAGCAGTTTGGTCAGGGGGTTCGGTGAAGCTTTCTTT. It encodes CASSLVRGFGEAFF.